These 19 T cell receptor beta chains share one sample of origin, sequenced in a study of T cell responses to AZD1222 COVID-19 vaccine. Libraries were prepared by immunoSEQ multiplex PCR; TCRdb keeps only in-frame clonotypes and omits some of them. The data contain 130,000 or so clones, around nine tenths of them seen just once; the ten biggest clones take up 1.5% to 2%. Specimen: peripheral blood, collected on day 0 of AZD1222 vaccination. The receptors come from an adult in good health.

The genes are TRBV2 and TRBJ1-5, with D unresolved. V was clipped by 3 bases and J by 8 bases, with 11 bases between them. This CDR3 contains 13 residues. Germline lookup yields CDR1 SNHLY and CDR2 FYNNEI. As DNA, the CDR3 is TGTGCCAGCAGTGACGCCTTAATCGAGCCCCAGCATTTT. As protein: CASSDALIEPQHF.

The CDR3 sequence is CASSQDPGNEKLFF. The CDR3 DNA reads TGTGCCAGCAGCCAAGATCCTGGGAATGAAAAACTGTTTTTT. The chain employs TRBV3-1 (or the pseudogene TRBV3-2) and TRBJ1-4; no clear D gene. Trimming stripped 0 bases from V and 5 bases from J, with 7 bases between. The CDR3 is 14 amino acids. Per germline, CDR1 LGHDT and CDR2 YNNKEL (reference sequence).

The J gene is TRBJ1-5, the V gene TRBV15, with D perhaps matching TRBD1 (5 bases). The CDR3 contains 14 residues. The germline V gene encodes CDR1 LNHNV and CDR2 YYDKDF (reference sequence). The V end lost 1 base, the J end lost 7 bases, and 11 bases lay between the germline ends. The CDR3: CATSRAGRGQPQHF. The DNA for the CDR3 is TGTGCCACCAGCAGAGCAGGGCGGGGACAGCCCCAGCATTTT. The full variable domain, rest sourced from reference TRBV15 and TRBJ1-5, is DAMVIQNPRYQVTQFGKPVTLSCSQTLNHNVMYWYQQKSSQAPKLLFHYYDKDFNNEADTPDNFQSRRPNTSFCFLDIRSPGLGDTAMYLCATSRAGRGQPQHFGDGTRLSIL.

This rearrangement joins TRBV5-6 to TRBJ2-5, with 8 bases lining up with TRBD1. The germline gives CDR1 SGHDT, CDR2 YYEEEE. CDR3 length: 13 amino acids. Unmatched junction bases numbered 5, after V lost 4 bases and J lost 6 bases. CDR3 in amino acids: CASSMDRVQTQYF. The CDR3 DNA sequence: TGTGCCAGCAGCATGGACAGGGTCCAGACCCAGTACTTC.

This clone was detected a few times. The chain carries TRBV6-2 or TRBV6-3 and TRBJ1-6; 7 positions match TRBD1. CDR1 and CDR2 (germline): MNHEY, SVGEGT. The CDR3 consists of 14 residues. Unmatched junction bases numbered 2, after V lost 4 bases and J lost 5 bases. The CDR3 is CASSSTGDNSPLHF. The CDR3 coding sequence is TGTGCCAGCAGTTCTACAGGGGATAATTCACCCCTCCACTTT.

V gene TRBV4-1 combines with J gene TRBJ1-5, with D maybe TRBD1 (6 bases). V lost 2 bases and J lost 4, with 21 bases in between. The CDR3 length is 18 residues. The germline V gene has CDR1 MGHRA and CDR2 YSYEKL. CDR3 loop: CASSQFWGGRIRNQPQHF. CDR3 sequence (DNA): TGCGCCAGCAGCCAATTTTGGGGGGGGCGAATAAGGAATCAGCCCCAGCATTTT.

This sequence joins TRBV18 and TRBJ1-1; D gene ambiguous. The CDR3 length is 15 residues. Per the germline V gene, CDR1 is KGHSH and CDR2 is LQKENI. Trimming cost V 1 base and J 4 bases, with 13 bases left between them. The CDR3 DNA is TGTGCCAGCTCACCACGGCCGGACGGCCTCACTGAAGCTTTCTTT. This translates into CASSPRPDGLTEAFF.

V gene TRBV28 combines with J gene TRBJ1-5, with D tentatively TRBD1 (5 bases). Trimming pared 6 bases from V and 0 bases from J, leaving 12 bases between. Germline values: CDR1 MDHEN, CDR2 SYDVKM. This CDR3 region has 15 residues. CDR3: CASRGTAHSNQPQHF. In DNA, the CDR3 is TGTGCCAGCAGGGGGACGGCACATAGCAATCAGCCCCAGCATTTT. The full variable domain, in which reference TRBV28 and TRBJ1-5 provide the parts outside the CDR3, is DVKVTQSSRYLVKRTGEKVFLECVQDMDHENMFWYRQDPGLGLRLIYFSYDVKMKEKGDIPEGYSVSREKKERFSLILESASTNQTSMYLCASRGTAHSNQPQHFGDGTRLSIL.

The V call is TRBV5-8, the J call TRBJ1-2; tentatively, D is TRBD1 (5 bases). The CDR3 sequence is 14 residues long. Between the trimmed V and J ends, which lost 0 bases and 4 bases, there was a span of 10 bases. Germline CDR1 reads SGHTS; CDR2 reads YDEGEE. Here the CDR3 reads CASSLGSGSYGYTF. In DNA, the CDR3 is TGTGCCAGCAGCTTGGGGTCAGGGAGCTATGGCTACACCTTC.

The chain is built from TRBV5-1 and TRBJ1-3; 8 bases line up with TRBD1. The CDR3 totals 14 residues. Germline CDR1 reads SGHRS; CDR2 reads YFSETQ. V lost 0 bases to trimming and J lost 4 bases; unmatched junction nucleotides: 0. In nucleotides, the CDR3 is TGCGCCAGCAGCTTGGCAGGGGGCGGAAACACCATATATTTT. It translates to CASSLAGGGNTIYF.

CDR3 nucleotide sequence: TGTGCCAGCAGCCCCCTAGGGACTAGCGGGAGTGATGAGCAGTTCTTC. It specifies CASSPLGTSGSDEQFF. The chain couples TRBV28 to TRBJ2-1; 14 nucleotides match TRBD2. Germline CDR1 is MDHEN and CDR2 is SYDVKM. The CDR3 runs to 16 residues. Trimming took 6 bases from V and 8 from J; bases not matched to a gene: 9.

V is TRBV7-3 and J is TRBJ2-6; D gene ambiguous. V shed 5 bases and J shed 0 bases, with 11 bases lying between them. The CDR3 covers 16 residues. Germline V gene sequence: CDR1 SGHTA, CDR2 FQGTGA. The CDR3 spells CASSTVTLSGANVLTF. Here the CDR3 DNA reads TGTGCCAGCAGCACCGTAACCCTCTCTGGGGCCAACGTCCTGACTTTC.

This clone has just one count. This rearrangement joins TRBV5-8 to TRBJ2-1; the D gene is possibly TRBD1 (6 bases). Germline V gene sequence: CDR1 SGHTS, CDR2 YDEGEE. This CDR3 contains 17 residues. V lost 4 bases, J lost 2 bases, and 19 bases lay in between. In DNA, the CDR3 is TGTGCCAGCAGCATCCCCCGGGACACCCTCCCCTACAATGAGCAGTTCTTC. The encoded protein is CASSIPRDTLPYNEQFF.

The rearrangement uses TRBV18 and TRBJ1-5, with TRBD1 as a possible D gene (5 bases). V was trimmed by 2 bases and J by 1 base, leaving 9 bases between them. Per germline, CDR1 KGHSH and CDR2 LQKENI. This CDR3 has 15 amino acids. CDR3 protein: CASSPGGGSNQPQHF. Written as DNA, the CDR3 is TGTGCCAGCTCACCAGGGGGTGGGAGCAATCAGCCCCAGCATTTT.

This clone was picked up a small number of times. This chain joins TRBV18 and TRBJ1-1; D is uncertain. There are 15 residues in the CDR3. V dropped 3 bases and J dropped 1 base, with 12 bases sitting between them. Germline assignment: CDR1 KGHSH and CDR2 LQKENI. Here the CDR3 DNA reads TGTGCCAGCTCACCCCCGACTGGAAAGAACACTGAAGCTTTCTTT. As protein: CASSPPTGKNTEAFF.

The J gene is TRBJ2-2, the V gene TRBV4-2; D possibly corresponds to TRBD1 (6 bases). The germline CDR1 and CDR2 sequences are LGHNA and YNFKEQ. With 4 bases removed from V and 5 bases from J, the gap between germline ends came to 17 bases. This CDR3 region has 16 residues. CDR3 amino acids: CASSPAGTLGTGELFF. DNA of the CDR3: TGTGCCAGCAGCCCCGCCGGGACATTAGGGACCGGGGAGCTGTTTTTT.

V gene TRBV2 combines with J gene TRBJ1-6, with TRBD1 identical over 7 bases. The CDR3 totals 18 residues. The V gene's germline CDR1 is SNHLY and CDR2 FYNNEI. V lost 8 bases to trimming and J lost 0 bases; unmatched junction nucleotides: 13. The CDR3 DNA sequence: TGTGCCAGCGCTGTGGGGACAGCTCTCAACTCCTATAATTCACCCCTCCACTTT. Its protein is CASAVGTALNSYNSPLHF.

The chain recombines TRBV19 with TRBJ1-2, with 7 positions matching TRBD1. The CDR3 runs to 12 residues. The ends lost 6 bases at V and 7 bases at J; junction bases unmatched: 5. Per the germline V gene, CDR1 is LNHDA and CDR2 is SQIVND (reference sequence). The CDR3 DNA is TGTGCCAGTAGGACAGGGCCTAGTGGCTACACCTTC. Its translation: CASRTGPSGYTF. Based on the CDR3 plus reference TRBV19 and TRBJ1-2, the full variable domain is DGGITQSPKYLFRKEGQNVTLSCEQNLNHDAMYWYRQDPGQGLRLIYYSQIVNDFQKGDIAEGYSVSREKKESFPLTVTSAQKNPTAFYLCASRTGPSGYTFGSGTRLTVV.

CDR3 nucleotide sequence: TGTGCCAGCTTCGGGGTGCCGGCTCTTGAAGCTTTCTTT. It encodes CASFGVPALEAFF. The rearrangement uses TRBV3-1 (or the pseudogene TRBV3-2) and TRBJ1-1; D is uncertain. Germline CDR1 is LGHDT and CDR2 is YNNKEL (reference sequence). The V gene lost 8 bases and the J gene lost 7 bases, with 17 bases spanning the gap. The CDR3 has 13 residues.